Presented here are 23 T cell receptor beta chains from one specimen sequenced in a study of long-term antiretroviral therapy in people with HIV. At the survey level, the v3.0 immunoSEQ assay was run. Libraries were prepared by immunoSEQ multiplex PCR; TCRdb keeps only in-frame clonotypes and omits some of them. This table has about 28,000 clones, about 86% appearing once. Material: unsorted PBMCs, obtained 0.8 years after starting antiretroviral therapy. Source of these receptors: a woman aged 30 to 39 with HIV.

This chain connects TRBV6-4 to TRBJ2-7, with TRBD1 identical over 8 bases. Trimming took 6 bases from V and 5 from J; bases not matched to a gene: 9. Germline V gives CDR1 MRHNA, CDR2 SNTAGT. The CDR3 runs to 14 residues. The CDR3 region has the DNA TGTGCCAGCAGCTGGGGACAGGACAGAAACGAGCAGTACGTC. Its translation is CASSWGQDRNEQYV.

The gene calls are TRBV10-2 and TRBJ2-1; 12 nucleotides match TRBD2. Trimming at V came to 10 bases and at J to 0 bases, leaving 7 bases not matched to a gene. Germline V gives CDR1 WSHSY, CDR2 SAAADI. The CDR3 is 16 amino acids. The chain's CDR3 is CATLAGGYNSYNEQFF. CDR3 nucleotides: TGCGCCACCCTAGCGGGGGGGTACAACTCCTACAATGAGCAGTTCTTC.

The rearrangement uses TRBV19 and TRBJ1-5; weak D call: TRBD1 (5 bases). The germline V gene has CDR1 LNHDA and CDR2 SQIVND (reference sequence). The CDR3 is 14 residues long. Between the trimmed V and J ends, which lost 5 bases and 3 bases, there was a span of 11 bases. The chain's CDR3 is CASSAGPPNQPQHF. The CDR3 DNA reads TGTGCCAGTAGTGCGGGACCGCCCAATCAGCCCCAGCATTTT.

This chain connects TRBV27 to TRBJ2-5; 7 positions agree with TRBD1. The length of the CDR3 is 15 residues. Germline V gene lookup returns CDR1 MNHEY and CDR2 SMNVEV (reference sequence). The V and J ends lost 6 bases and 0 bases, in that order; junction bases with no gene match: 7. CDR3 sequence (DNA): TGTGCCAGCAGGCATTTCAGGGGGAACCAAGAGACCCAGTACTTC. This translates into CASRHFRGNQETQYF.

Here the CDR3 reads CASSRTGLLYNEQFF. The CDR3 nucleotides are TGCGCCAGCAGCCGGACAGGACTACTCTACAATGAGCAGTTCTTC. V usage is TRBV4-1 and J usage is TRBJ2-1; maybe TRBD1 (7 bases). This CDR3 comprises 15 residues. The V gene lost 4 bases and the J gene lost 3 bases, with 13 bases spanning the gap. Germline V CDR1 and CDR2: MGHRA, YSYEKL.

The chain combines TRBV7-2 with TRBJ1-5; D possibly corresponds to TRBD1 (5 bases). Deletions cut 6 bases from V and 4 bases from J, with 16 bases between. Germline CDR1 reads SGHTA; CDR2 reads FQGNSA. The CDR3 contains 15 residues. The CDR3 DNA sequence: TGTGCCAGCAGTATGCCCGGGGCCGAGAATCAGCCCCAGCATTTT. Translation: CASSMPGAENQPQHF.

The J gene is TRBJ2-5, the V gene TRBV18, with D perhaps being TRBD1 or TRBD2 (5 bases each). Germline assignment: CDR1 KGHSH and CDR2 LQKENI. There are 16 residues in the CDR3. The V end was cut by 0 bases, the J end by 4 bases, with 15 bases between. CDR3 DNA sequence: TGTGCCAGCTCACCACCGTCCAGGGTAGAGGGAGAGACCCAGTACTTC. Translation gives CASSPPSRVEGETQYF.

V usage is TRBV5-1 and J usage is TRBJ1-6; 9 bases fit TRBD1. V trimming: 3 bases; J trimming: 0 bases; junction bases outside the gene matches: 10. Germline values: CDR1 SGHRS, CDR2 YFSETQ. This CDR3 comprises 19 residues. CDR3 amino acids: CASSSGGQGMSSYNSPLHF. The CDR3, as DNA: TGCGCCAGCAGCTCCGGCGGACAGGGGATGAGCTCCTATAATTCACCCCTCCACTTT.

V is TRBV11-3 and J is TRBJ1-5; 7 nucleotides align to TRBD1. With V trimmed by 5 bases and J by 4 bases, 14 bases remained unmatched. The CDR3 covers 17 residues. In germline, CDR1 is SGHNT, CDR2 YENEEA. The CDR3 nucleotides read TGTGCCAGCAGCCCAGACAGGGCTTGGGGGCCAAATCAGCCCCAGCATTTT. This sequence encodes CASSPDRAWGPNQPQHF.

V usage is TRBV10-3 and J usage is TRBJ1-2; D is perhaps TRBD1 (5 bases). The V end lost 0 bases, the J end lost 7 bases, and 18 bases lay between the germline ends. CDR1 is ENHRY, CDR2 SYGVKD, per germline. The CDR3 spans 16 residues. The CDR3, as DNA: TGTGCCATCAGTGAGTCGGAATGGATACAGGTCGGTGGCTACACCTTC. Amino acid sequence: CAISESEWIQVGGYTF.

The genes are TRBV7-8 and TRBJ1-5; weak D call: TRBD1 (5 bases). The CDR3 runs 18 residues. V lost 5 bases and J lost 2, with 22 bases in between. CDR1 SGHVS and CDR2 FQNEAQ come from the germline V gene. The CDR3: CASSPKREWTLGNQPQHF. The CDR3 region has the DNA TGTGCCAGCAGCCCTAAGAGAGAATGGACATTAGGCAATCAGCCCCAGCATTTT.

This chain uses TRBV11-2 with TRBJ1-6, with D unresolved. This CDR3 spans 15 amino acids. Trimming took 2 bases from V and 6 from J, leaving 11 bases between them. CDR1 and CDR2 (germline): SGHAT, FQNNGV. In DNA form, the CDR3 reads TGTGCCAGCAGCTTATCTTCTAGCATTAATTCACCCCTCCACTTT. This gives the protein CASSLSSSINSPLHF.

The V gene is TRBV2, the J gene TRBJ2-7; D may be TRBD1 or TRBD2 (6 bases each). Deletions cut 10 bases from V and 6 bases from J, with 16 bases between. From germline, CDR1 is SNHLY and CDR2 FYNNEI. The CDR3 sequence is 12 residues long. For the CDR3, the DNA is TGTGCCACCCCAGACAGGAGGGGCGAGCAGTACGTC. Translating gives CATPDRRGEQYV.

The rearrangement joins TRBV5-1 to TRBJ1-4, with D maybe TRBD1 (6 bases). The V gene lost 3 bases and the J gene lost 5 bases, with 14 bases spanning the gap. The CDR3 is 15 amino acids. Per germline, CDR1 SGHRS and CDR2 YFSETQ. The CDR3 sequence: CASSWAQGRNEKLFF. CDR3 DNA: TGCGCCAGCAGCTGGGCACAGGGTAGGAATGAAAAACTGTTTTTT.

This chain links TRBV4-1 with TRBJ1-2; 8 nucleotides line up with TRBD1. V dropped 6 bases and J dropped 5; count of bases not matched to a gene: 14. CDR1 is MGHRA, CDR2 YSYEKL, per germline. The CDR3 has 16 residues. CDR3 in DNA: TGCGCCAGCAGACCCTTGGGACAGGAGGGCTATTATGGCTACACCTTC. Translation: CASRPLGQEGYYGYTF.

This chain joins TRBV11-2 and TRBJ2-7, with D possibly being TRBD1 (5 bases). The CDR3 extends over 14 amino acids. The V end was cut by 5 bases, the J end by 9 bases, with 20 bases between. CDR1 is SGHAT and CDR2 is FQNNGV in the germline V gene. As DNA, the CDR3 is TGTGCCAGCAGCCGCCGGACAAGGGATATTCGGCAGTACTTC. Encoded protein: CASSRRTRDIRQYF.

The rearrangement uses TRBV5-6 and TRBJ2-7; the match to TRBD1 covers 8 bases. There are 14 residues in the CDR3. Trimming at V came to 0 bases and at J to 7 bases, leaving 6 bases not matched to a gene. The germline V gene encodes CDR1 SGHDT and CDR2 YYEEEE. The CDR3 spells CASSLGDRGGEQYF. Here the CDR3 DNA reads TGTGCCAGCAGCTTGGGCGACAGGGGAGGAGAGCAGTACTTC.

This chain links TRBV5-1 with TRBJ2-3; maybe TRBD1 (6 bases). The CDR3 extends over 14 amino acids. The V end lost 0 bases, the J end lost 3 bases, and 8 bases lay between the germline ends. From germline, CDR1 is SGHRS and CDR2 YFSETQ. CDR3 protein: CASSLDRVTDTQYF. CDR3 DNA sequence: TGCGCCAGCAGCTTGGACAGGGTGACAGATACGCAGTATTTT.

The chain carries TRBV29-1 and TRBJ1-1, with TRBD1 as a possible D gene (5 bases). Per germline, CDR1 SQVTM and CDR2 ANQGSEA. The CDR3 loop spans 14 amino acids. Trimming cost V 4 bases and J 4 bases, with 16 bases left between them. CDR3 region: CSVAGTYDSTEAFF. Here the CDR3 DNA reads TGCAGCGTTGCCGGCACGTACGACAGCACTGAAGCTTTCTTT. Combining the CDR3 with reference TRBV29-1 and TRBJ1-1 gives the whole variable domain SAVISQKPSRDICQRGTSLTIQCQVDSQVTMMFWYRQQPGQSLTLIATANQGSEATYESGFVIDKFPISRPNLTFSTLTVSNMSPEDSSIYLCSVAGTYDSTEAFFGQGTRLTVV.

Here the CDR3 reads CASIGSGGKETQYF. The CDR3 DNA sequence: TGTGCCAGCATAGGTAGCGGGGGTAAAGAGACCCAGTACTTC. The J gene is TRBJ2-5, the V gene TRBV6-4; 9 bases fit TRBD2. Trimming at V came to 7 bases and at J to 3 bases, leaving 6 bases not matched to a gene. The CDR3 is made up of 14 amino acids. Germline CDR1 is MRHNA and CDR2 is SNTAGT.

The chain has TRBV7-6 and TRBJ2-1; D call uncertain. Germline values: CDR1 SGHVS, CDR2 FNYEAQ. The V and J ends lost 0 bases and 5 bases respectively, with 14 bases between them. This CDR3 is 16 amino acids long. The CDR3 is CASSLAGRQANNEQFF. For the CDR3, the DNA is TGTGCCAGCAGCTTAGCCGGCCGGCAGGCCAACAATGAGCAGTTCTTC. The full variable domain, in which reference TRBV7-6 and TRBJ2-1 provide the parts outside the CDR3, is GAGVSQSPRYKVTKRGQDVALRCDPISGHVSLYWYRQALGQGPEFLTYFNYEAQQDKSGLPNDRFSAERPEGSISTLTIQRTEQRDSAMYRCASSLAGRQANNEQFFGPGTRLTVL.

The CDR3, as DNA: TGTGCCAGCAGCTCCGTTCCCGCAGAGCAGTACGTC. This gives the protein CASSSVPAEQYV. V is TRBV11-1 and J is TRBJ2-7; D is uncertain. The CDR3 length is 12 residues. With 4 bases removed from V and 7 bases from J, the gap between germline ends came to 11 bases. From germline, CDR1 is SGHAT and CDR2 FQDESV (reference sequence).

The chain uses TRBV6-4 and TRBJ2-7, with D possibly TRBD2 on 5 matching bases. Germline CDR1 and CDR2: MRHNA and SNTAGT. Trimming pared 3 bases from V and 8 bases from J, leaving 14 bases between. This CDR3 comprises 13 residues. DNA for the CDR3: TGTGCCAGCAGTGAACCTAGCCCTCGCAAGCAGTACGTC. Translating it yields CASSEPSPRKQYV.